This T cell receptor beta chain was captured in a study of CD8+ T cells in alopecia areata. Study background: Donor skin was harvested from approximately 6-12-month-old C3H/HeJ mice with spontaneous alopecia and grafted onto roughly 6-10-week-old female C3H/HeJ recipients. Study-level points and caveats: Relative to normal scalp, lesional scalp, especially alopecia totalis/universalis, showed higher clonality.

With regard to this clone: Its antigen is unknown. At residue 13, TCRdb's protein is not the same as the translated DNA, so the protein here was read from the DNA. Here the gene names and germline are mouse.

Following extraction, RNA underwent reverse transcription to cDNA, which served as the sequencing template. TCRdb's copy holds only in-frame clones and misses some; the assay was immunoSEQ multiplex PCR. Listed for the sample are more than 90,000 clones, none seen a single time. This TCR came from a C3H/HeJ mouse with alopecia areata. The mouse line has the MHC haplotype H2-k. The sequenced sample consisted of lesional skin.

CDR3 protein: CASSRGTGWSGNTLYF. The covered CDR3 bases are TGTGCCAGCAGTAGGGGGACAGGGTGGTCTGGAAATACG. V usage is TRBV13-3 and J usage is TRBJ1-3; 9 nucleotides agree with TRBD1. Read sequence stops 3 residues before the CDR3 end, and the germline J gene provides the missing end. V dropped 4 bases and J dropped 1; count of bases not matched to a gene: 6. This CDR3 contains 16 residues. Germline CDR1 and CDR2: NNHDY and SYVADS.